This is a list of T cell receptor beta chains from one sample in a study of response to subunit inactivated influenza vaccine. TCRdb redid the calling of the RT-PCR reads with MiXCR, one entry per CDR3 protein. The sample holds roughly 520,000 distinct CDR3 sequences, 25% seen once. The material sequenced was CD4+ T cells sorted from PBMCs, taken 4 to 6 days after vaccination. The receptors here all came from a man aged 50 or older who received an inactivated influenza vaccine. CDR3s include the opening cysteine and the closing phenylalanine or tryptophan. The D gene is left open where the match is weak. The size of a clone is reported for some rows only, either as once, few or many, or as a class for expanded clones.

size,D,V,J,DNA,CDR3
.,.,TRBV20-1,TRBJ2-3,TGCAGTGCTAGTTACTACCCGGATACGCAGTATTTT,CSASYYPDTQYF
few,TRBD1,TRBV29-1,TRBJ2-7,TGCAGCGTTGAGGTGGGACAGGGCCGATACGAGCAGTACTTC,CSVEVGQGRYEQYF
.,TRBD1,TRBV7-9,TRBJ1-3,TGTGCCAGCAGCTTAGCTGGGACAGTGGTAAACACCATATATTTT,CASSLAGTVVNTIYF
many,TRBD1,TRBV20-1,TRBJ2-5,TGCAGTGCTAGGGCAGGGGGCCAAGAGACCCAGTACTTC,CSARAGGQETQYF
.,TRBD2,TRBV11-2,TRBJ2-3,TGTGCCAGCACCAAAGCGGGGACTAGCGGGAGAACAGATACGCAGTATTTT,CASTKAGTSGRTDTQYF
few,.,TRBV12-3/TRBV12-4,TRBJ1-2,TGTGCCAGCAGTAGCTCCGGGACACGCTATGGCTACACCTTC,CASSSSGTRYGYTF
.,.,TRBV12-3/TRBV12-4,TRBJ2-5,TGTGCCTCGGTGGAGGGGGGGCCGCGGTCCTATGAGACCCAGTACTTC,CASVEGGPRSYETQYF
few,.,TRBV6-1,TRBJ1-2,TGTGCCAGCACTCCCGGACGGTATCCCACTGGCTACACCTTC,CASTPGRYPTGYTF
.,.,TRBV18,TRBJ2-2,TGTGCCAGCTCACCAGACAGGACCGGGGAGCTGTTTTTT,CASSPDRTGELFF
.,TRBD2,TRBV11-1,TRBJ2-7,TGTGCCAGCAGCTTAGCGGACCTAGCGGGAGGCCCTAGCTCCTACGAGCAGTACTTC,CASSLADLAGGPSSYEQYF
few,.,TRBV25-1,TRBJ2-7,TGTGCCAGCAGTGTTCTATACGAGCAGTACTTC,CASSVLYEQYF
.,.,TRBV5-1,TRBJ1-4,TGCGCCAGCAGCCTAGGGTGGGCAAATGAAAAACTGTTTTTT,CASSLGWANEKLFF
.,TRBD1,TRBV19,TRBJ2-2,TGTGCCAGTAGTATAGAGGACAGGGATCTCACCGGGGAGCTGTTTTTT,CASSIEDRDLTGELFF
.,TRBD2,TRBV20-1,TRBJ2-5,TGCAGTGTTAGGACTAGCCTCGAGACCCAGTACTTC,CSVRTSLETQYF
.,.,TRBV9,TRBJ2-7,TGTGCCAGCAGCGTAGGTTGGATGAGCTCCTACGAGCAGTACTTC,CASSVGWMSSYEQYF
few,TRBD2,TRBV7-2,TRBJ2-1,TGTGCCAGCAGCAAGAGCGGGAGGCTGGGGGATGAGCAGTTCTTC,CASSKSGRLGDEQFF
.,.,TRBV29-1,TRBJ2-1,TGCAGCGTTGAAGAAGGGTACAATGAGCAGTTCTTC,CSVEEGYNEQFF
few,.,TRBV12-3/TRBV12-4,TRBJ2-2,TGTGCCAGCACCCCTTCGTCGGGGGAGCTGTTTTTT,CASTPSSGELFF
.,TRBD2,TRBV18,TRBJ2-3,TGTGCCAGCTCACCCCTCGTCGCGGGGGGGCGAGATACGCAGTATTTT,CASSPLVAGGRDTQYF
few,.,TRBV12-3/TRBV12-4,TRBJ1-3,TGTGCCAGCAGTCCCGCCCACTCCTCTGGAAACACCATATATTTT,CASSPAHSSGNTIYF
.,.,TRBV12-3/TRBV12-4,TRBJ2-2,TGTGCCAGCAGAGAAGGGACAATCGGCGGGGAGCTGTTTTTT,CASREGTIGGELFF
.,.,TRBV24-1,TRBJ1-5,TGTGCCACCTCGCAGGCGGGCAATCAGCCCCAGCATTTT,CATSQAGNQPQHF